Listed below are T cell receptor beta chains from one sample, sequenced in a study of T cells in Graves' hyperthyroidism and ophthalmopathy. MiXCR, applied by TCRdb to the multiplex PCR reads, yields one record per CDR3 protein. Of around 370,000 distinct CDR3 sequences listed, approximately 17% were seen once; the top ten hold 40%. The sequencing sample was made of blood. These TCRs come from a man aged 18-30 years with Graves' ophthalmopathy. CDR3s include the opening cysteine and the closing phenylalanine or tryptophan. Each record gives: V gene, J gene, clone size, D gene, CDR3 length, CDR3 DNA, CDR3 protein. A D gene is named only where the DNA matches it firmly. Rows give clone size only sometimes, using once, few, many, or a class for an expanded clone.

TRBV7-9	TRBJ1-2	many	.	12	TGTGCCAGCAGCTGGGGGATCGATGGCTACACCTTC	CASSWGIDGYTF
TRBV24-1	TRBJ2-2	.	.	12	TGTGCCACCAGGGAAATTACCGGGGAGCTGTTTTTT	CATREITGELFF
TRBV12-3/TRBV12-4	TRBJ2-1	many	.	15	TGTGCCAGCGAGCGGAGGGAAGGACCATACAATGAGCAGTTCTTC	CASERREGPYNEQFF
TRBV12-3/TRBV12-4	TRBJ2-1	.	.	11	TGTGCCAGCGAAACCGGGACCGAGCAGTTCTTC	CASETGTEQFF
TRBV6-1	TRBJ2-5	many	.	15	TGTGCCAGCAGTGATCAGAGTAGCGGACAAGAGACCCAGTACTTC	CASSDQSSGQETQYF
TRBV28	TRBJ1-1	many	TRBD1	14	TGTGCCAGCAGGCAAGACAGGGGGTATACTGAAGCTTTCTTT	CASRQDRGYTEAFF
TRBV2	TRBJ1-4	many	.	17	TGTGCCAGCAGTGAAGCGACTCGCGGCTATGATAATGAAAAACTGTTTTTT	CASSEATRGYDNEKLFF
TRBV9	TRBJ1-2	.	TRBD1	13	TGTGCCAGCAGCGCCAGGGACAGGGACGGCTACACCTTC	CASSARDRDGYTF
TRBV28	TRBJ2-7	.	.	14	TGTGCCAGCAGCCCGAGGGGGTGGAACTACGAGCAGTACTTC	CASSPRGWNYEQYF
TRBV5-1	TRBJ1-1	.	TRBD1	16	TGCGCCAGCAGCCTCCGGGACAGGAGGGAGGGCACTGAAGCTTTCTTT	CASSLRDRREGTEAFF
TRBV7-9	TRBJ2-7	.	TRBD1	15	TGTGCCAGCAGCTCCTACCGGGACAGAGTATACGAGCAGTACTTC	CASSSYRDRVYEQYF
TRBV5-1	TRBJ1-5	few	.	16	TGCGCCAGCAATGAACCGGGGGAGGGGCCAAGTCAGCCCCAGCATTTT	CASNEPGEGPSQPQHF
TRBV20-1	TRBJ2-1	few	TRBD1	12	TGCAGTGCTACGGGACAGACCGATGAGCAGTTCTTC	CSATGQTDEQFF
TRBV2	TRBJ1-1	many	.	16	TGTGCCAGCAGTGAAGGCGGGGGGGAACTGAACACTGAAGCTTTCTTT	CASSEGGGELNTEAFF